This T cell receptor (beta chain) stems from a study of shared clonotypes between healthy human individuals. This CDR3 is 21 amino acids long. Deletions cut 1 base from V and 7 bases from J, with 32 bases between. Germline assignment: CDR1 SGHVS and CDR2 FQNEAQ. The repertoire was sequenced with immunoSEQ multiplex PCR; TCRdb's copy has only in-frame clones and lacks some. Among under 1,100,000 clones listed, around four fifths were seen once. This clonotype was sampled from a man between 18 and 29 years old in good health. The chain couples TRBV7-8 to TRBJ2-1, with D possibly being TRBD1 or TRBD2 (8 bases each). Sequencing was performed on memory CD4+ T cells sorted from blood. The subset denotes: CD45RA-negative fraction. The CDR3 DNA sequence: TGTGCCAGCAGCTTAGGAGCGGCGGGGGGACAGGTCGTTAGGCGAGGAAATGAGCAGTTCTTC. It codes for CASSLGAAGGQVVRRGNEQFF.